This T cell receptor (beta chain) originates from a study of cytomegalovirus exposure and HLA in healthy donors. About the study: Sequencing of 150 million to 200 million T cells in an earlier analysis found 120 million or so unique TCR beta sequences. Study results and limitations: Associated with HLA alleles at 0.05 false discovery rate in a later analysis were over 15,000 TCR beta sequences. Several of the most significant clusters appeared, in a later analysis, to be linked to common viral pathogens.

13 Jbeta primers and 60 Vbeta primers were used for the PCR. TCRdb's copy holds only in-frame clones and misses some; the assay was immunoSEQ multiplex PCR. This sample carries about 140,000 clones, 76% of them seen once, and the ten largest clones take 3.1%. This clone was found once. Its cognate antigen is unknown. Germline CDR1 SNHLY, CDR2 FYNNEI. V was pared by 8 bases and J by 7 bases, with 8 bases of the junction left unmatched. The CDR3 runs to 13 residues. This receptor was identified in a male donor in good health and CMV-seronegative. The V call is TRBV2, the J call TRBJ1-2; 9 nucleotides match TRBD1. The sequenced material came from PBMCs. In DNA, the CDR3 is TGTGCCAGCGCCCCGGGACAGGGAAGTGGCTACACCTTC. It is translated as CASAPGQGSGYTF.